The TCR beta chain described here comes from a study of blood T cell repertoires in COVID-19. Original data processing: How many nucleated cells were present was estimated from reference gene primer amplification. Here immunoSEQ multiplex PCR was the method, and the copy in TCRdb shows in-frame clones only, minus some. That table is the source of V, J and clone size, and D and trimming were worked out from the DNA. This sample yields about 330,000 clones, of which more than 85% are seen a single time; roughly 18% belongs to the top ten. A single count supports this clone. Ages ranged from about 18 to 89 years, with residence in under 25 US areas. For recovered donors of Cohort 3, there were two negative PCRs, clearance, or symptom resolution. Trimming took off 3 bases at V and 7 bases at J, with 4 bases between the two ends. The germline gives CDR1 DFQATT, CDR2 SNEGSKA (reference sequence). CDR3 length equals 10 residues.

The specimen was PBMCs or T cells enriched from blood (not recorded which). V is TRBV20-1 and J is TRBJ2-1, with D hard to call. The receptor was derived from a woman in her 30s who had recovered from COVID-19. CDR3 sequence reads: CSASHNEQFF. The DNA of the CDR3 is TGCAGTGCTAGTCATAATGAGCAGTTCTTC.